What follows are 24 T cell receptor beta chains derived from one specimen sequenced in a study of T cell repertoires in cytomegalovirus infection. Their antigens remain unidentified. TCRdb redid the calling of the reads with MiXCR, one entry per CDR3 protein. The sample records hundreds of thousands of distinct CDR3 sequences, 30% to 40% being singletons. The specimen was cultured PBMCs, collected from culture after CMV antigen stimulation. These TCRs come from a human donor in good health (CMV status not recorded). Some clones in this sample may be carry-over from other donors' samples.

In its sample, this clonotype was seen many times. DNA of the CDR3: TGTGCCAGCAGCTTACTAAACACAGGGGGGAGTAACACTGAAGCTTTCTTT. Translating it yields CASSLLNTGGSNTEAFF. The chain is built from TRBV7-2 and TRBJ1-1, with TRBD1 matching over 8 bases. Trimming removed 2 bases from V and 2 bases from J; junction bases left unmatched: 10. The CDR3 runs 17 residues. Germline V gene data show CDR1 as SGHTA and CDR2 as FQGNSA.

The chain combines TRBV12-3 or TRBV12-4 with TRBJ1-1; D uncertain. V lost 6 bases and J lost 4, with 12 bases in between. This CDR3 is 13 amino acids long. The CDR3 coding sequence is TGTGCCAGCAGCTCATGGGGAGGCACTGAAGCTTTCTTT. As protein: CASSSWGGTEAFF.

This clonotype has ten or more counts. V and J are TRBV7-6 and TRBJ2-1; D not resolved. Per the germline V gene, CDR1 is SGHVS and CDR2 is FNYEAQ. The CDR3 has 13 residues. V gave up 2 bases and J gave up 5 bases, with 7 bases separating them. CDR3 protein: CASSLQLDNEQFF. For the CDR3, the DNA is TGTGCCAGCAGCTTACAACTCGACAATGAGCAGTTCTTC.

The rearrangement uses TRBV27 and TRBJ2-3; 15 positions match TRBD2. J was trimmed by 1 base and V by 7 bases; bases with no gene match: 6. Germline V gene sequence: CDR1 MNHEY, CDR2 SMNVEV (reference sequence). CDR3 length equals 17 residues. CDR3 in DNA: TGTGCCAGCATGGGACTAGCGGGAGGAAGGGGCACAGATACGCAGTATTTT. This encodes CASMGLAGGRGTDTQYF.

This chain connects TRBV19 to TRBJ2-1; TRBD2 matches at 11 bases. Germline CDR1 reads LNHDA; CDR2 reads SQIVND (reference sequence). V lost 2 bases and J lost 4; bases outside the gene matches: 7. This CDR3 region has 17 residues. Here the CDR3 DNA reads TGTGCCAGTAGTATATTAACTAGCGGGGGCCTATACAATGAGCAGTTCTTC. Its translation is CASSILTSGGLYNEQFF.

The chain links TRBV9 to TRBJ2-7, with 9 bases fitting TRBD1. Trimming cost V 2 bases and J 2 bases; bases outside gene matches: 5. There are 15 residues in the CDR3. Germline assignment: CDR1 SGDLS and CDR2 YYNGEE. CDR3 coding DNA: TGTGCCAGCAGCGTGGGACAGGGATCGACCTACGAGCAGTACTTC. This gives the protein CASSVGQGSTYEQYF. Complete variable domain (other parts from reference TRBV9 and TRBJ2-7): DSGVTQTPKHLITATGQRVTLRCSPRSGDLSVYWYQQSLDQGLQFLIQYYNGEERAKGNILERFSAQQFPDLHSELNLSSLELGDSALYFCASSVGQGSTYEQYFGPGTRLTVT.

This clonotype has only a few counts. This chain uses TRBV6-1 with TRBJ1-5, with 12 nucleotides matching TRBD1. CDR1 is MNHNS and CDR2 is SASEGT in the germline V gene. V lost 8 bases to trimming and J lost 7 bases; unmatched junction nucleotides: 9. The CDR3 contains 15 residues. CDR3 sequence (DNA): TGTGCCAGCCTCTTGGGACAGGGGGCTGAACAGCCCCAGCATTTT. This sequence encodes CASLLGQGAEQPQHF.

This clonotype was observed at least ten times. The chain has TRBV11-2 and TRBJ2-5; D is unresolved. There are 13 residues in the CDR3. V was trimmed by 5 bases and J by 5 bases, leaving 12 bases between them. The germline CDR1 and CDR2 sequences are SGHAT and FQNNGV. The CDR3 loop reads CASSLTSWETQYF. The CDR3 nucleotides are TGTGCCAGCAGCCTAACCAGTTGGGAGACCCAGTACTTC.

In its sample, this clonotype was seen a few times. This sequence joins TRBV6-2 or TRBV6-3 and TRBJ2-7, with D hard to call. This CDR3 is built from 12 residues. With 5 bases removed from V and 1 base from J, the gap between germline ends came to 6 bases. Germline lookup yields CDR1 MNHEY and CDR2 SVGEGT. The CDR3 DNA reads TGTGCCAGCAGTACCCCTTCCTACGAGCAGTACGTC. The encoded protein is CASSTPSYEQYV.

This clonotype was recorded a few times. The chain uses TRBV7-6 and TRBJ1-6, with no clear D. The CDR3 is 14 amino acids. With 5 bases removed from V and 9 bases from J, the gap between germline ends came to 14 bases. The V gene's germline CDR1 is SGHVS and CDR2 FNYEAQ. The CDR3, as DNA: TGTGCCAGCAGCATTGGGCAGACGGGTTCACCCCTCCACTTT. Its translation: CASSIGQTGSPLHF.

The CDR3 protein is CATSDLSGSSYNEQFF. As DNA, the CDR3 is TGTGCCACCAGTGATTTGAGCGGGAGCTCCTACAATGAGCAGTTCTTC. The rearrangement joins TRBV24-1 to TRBJ2-1, with 8 bases fitting TRBD2. V lost 0 bases, J lost 0 bases, and 0 bases stayed unmatched. The germline CDR1 and CDR2 sequences are KGHDR and SFDVKD. The CDR3 loop spans 16 amino acids.

The V call is TRBV4-1, the J call TRBJ2-1; D gene unclear. Germline V gene lookup returns CDR1 MGHRA and CDR2 YSYEKL. Trimming took off 5 bases at V and 0 bases at J, with 14 bases between the two ends. The CDR3 is 16 residues long. CDR3 sequence: CASSGMTVSSYNEQFF. The CDR3, as DNA: TGCGCCAGCAGCGGAATGACGGTAAGCTCCTACAATGAGCAGTTCTTC.

This chain joins TRBV6-5 and TRBJ1-6, with D possibly matching TRBD1 (5 bases). This CDR3 is 15 amino acids long. The germline V and J ends were trimmed by 0 bases and 10 bases, with 13 bases remaining between them. Germline CDR1 MNHEY, CDR2 SVGAGI. The CDR3 nucleotides are TGTGCCAGCAGTTACTCGAAGGGCAGGGTGTCACCCCTCCACTTT. Its translation: CASSYSKGRVSPLHF.

A few counts support this clonotype. The chain couples TRBV20-1 to TRBJ2-7, with 12 bases matching TRBD2. In germline, CDR1 is DFQATT, CDR2 SNEGSKA (reference sequence). The CDR3 extends over 15 amino acids. With V trimmed by 2 bases and J by 4 bases, 6 bases remained unmatched. In nucleotides, the CDR3 is TGCAGTGCTAGAAATCTAGCGGGAGGGCCGTACGAGCAGTACTTC. Translated, it gives CSARNLAGGPYEQYF.

The sample holds a few counts of this clonotype. This sequence joins TRBV11-1 and TRBJ1-1; D possibly corresponds to TRBD1 (5 bases). This CDR3 has 15 amino acids. V dropped 5 bases and J dropped 0 bases, with 13 bases sitting between them. CDR1 is SGHAT, CDR2 FQDESV, per germline (reference sequence). CDR3 sequence: CASSGQGHLNTEAFF. The CDR3, as DNA: TGTGCCAGCAGCGGGCAAGGACATCTGAACACTGAAGCTTTCTTT.

The rearrangement joins TRBV7-9 to TRBJ1-1; tentative D call: TRBD1 (5 bases). The ends were cut back, 3 bases at V and 1 base at J, with 12 bases in the middle. CDR1 and CDR2 from the germline V gene are SEHNR and FQNEAQ (reference sequence). The CDR3 runs 15 residues. The CDR3 coding sequence is TGTGCCAGCAGCTTTGACAGAACCCGGAACACTGAAGCTTTCTTT. Amino acid sequence: CASSFDRTRNTEAFF. Looking up the rest from reference TRBV7-9 and TRBJ1-1 gives the full variable domain: DTGVSQNPRHKITKRGQNVTFRCDPISEHNRLYWYRQTLGQGPEFLTYFQNEAQLEKSRLLSDRFSAERPKGSFSTLEIQRTEQGDSAMYLCASSFDRTRNTEAFFGQGTRLTVV.

This clonotype was found many times. The CDR3 here is CASSYERLAGGGNIQYF. CDR3 DNA sequence: TGTGCCAGCAGTTACGAAAGACTAGCGGGAGGAGGGAACATTCAGTACTTC. The chain links TRBV6-2 or TRBV6-3 to TRBJ2-4; 13 bases map to TRBD2. Germline V gives CDR1 MNHEY, CDR2 SVGEGT. This CDR3 region has 17 residues. Trimming took 2 bases from V and 7 from J; bases not matched to a gene: 8.

This chain links TRBV7-9 with TRBJ1-3, with D perhaps matching TRBD1 (6 bases). Between the trimmed V and J ends, which lost 4 bases and 2 bases, there was a span of 18 bases. Germline V gene sequence: CDR1 SEHNR, CDR2 FQNEAQ (reference sequence). This CDR3 has 17 residues. This chain's CDR3 is CASSSHLGAGAGNTIYF. The DNA for the CDR3 is TGTGCCAGCAGCTCACATCTGGGGGCAGGGGCTGGAAACACCATATATTTT. Complete variable domain (other parts from reference TRBV7-9 and TRBJ1-3): DTGVSQNPRHKITKRGQNVTFRCDPISEHNRLYWYRQTLGQGPEFLTYFQNEAQLEKSRLLSDRFSAERPKGSFSTLEIQRTEQGDSAMYLCASSSHLGAGAGNTIYFGEGSWLTVV.

This clonotype came up a few times. This chain links TRBV11-2 with TRBJ2-1, with 8 bases fitting TRBD2. The junction had 19 bases not matched to a gene; V was cut back by 5 bases and J by 13 bases. CDR3 length: 16 amino acids. Germline CDR1 SGHAT, CDR2 FQNNGV. CDR3 loop: CASSTGASGSATHQFF. CDR3 bases: TGTGCCAGCAGCACCGGGGCCAGCGGGAGCGCTACACACCAGTTCTTC.

This clonotype was found many times. The V and J genes are TRBV7-2 and TRBJ2-2; D call uncertain. There are 14 residues in the CDR3. The V end was cut by 3 bases, the J end by 2 bases, with 7 bases between. Germline loops: CDR1 SGHTA, CDR2 FQGNSA. CDR3 DNA: TGTGCCAGCAGCTTTGGGCAAAACACCGGGGAGCTGTTTTTT. Encoded protein: CASSFGQNTGELFF.

In this sample, this clonotype turned up many times. The J gene is TRBJ2-7, the V gene TRBV7-2; 15 nucleotides line up with TRBD2. This CDR3 contains 15 residues. Per germline, CDR1 SGHTA and CDR2 FQGNSA. V trimming: 5 bases; J trimming: 7 bases; junction bases outside the gene matches: 6. The DNA for the CDR3 is TGTGCCAGCAGCCCCGGACTAGCGGGAGGGCGGGAGCAGTACTTC. This gives the protein CASSPGLAGGREQYF.

The genes are TRBV7-4 and TRBJ2-5, with 8 bases identical to TRBD2. Germline-derived CDR1 and CDR2 are SGHVT and SQSDAQ. CDR3 size: 15 residues. Trimming took 4 bases from V and 5 from J; bases not matched to a gene: 9. The CDR3 sequence is CASSWRSGGQETQYF. The CDR3 DNA reads as TGTGCCAGCAGCTGGCGTTCGGGAGGGCAGGAGACCCAGTACTTC.

The V and J genes are TRBV24-1 and TRBJ2-1; TRBD2 matches at 8 bases. Trimming cost V 4 bases and J 4 bases; bases outside gene matches: 8. The CDR3 is 16 residues long. Germline V gene lookup returns CDR1 KGHDR and CDR2 SFDVKD. This CDR3 reads CATSEGTRRSYNEQFF. The CDR3 region has the DNA TGTGCCACCAGTGAGGGGACTAGGAGGTCTTACAATGAGCAGTTCTTC.

The V and J genes are TRBV4-1 and TRBJ1-3; a weak D match, TRBD1 (5 bases). This CDR3 spans 16 amino acids. Trimming took off 0 bases at V and 4 bases at J, with 13 bases between the two ends. The germline V gene has CDR1 MGHRA and CDR2 YSYEKL. The CDR3: CASSQESRASGNTIYF. The CDR3 nucleotides are TGCGCCAGCAGCCAAGAGAGCAGGGCGAGCGGAAACACCATATATTTT.